This T cell receptor beta chain was sequenced in a study of regulatory T cells in long-lasting Graves disease. General study findings and limits: More public clonotypes were shared by persistent patients (under 3,000) than by new patients (approximately 990).

iRepertoire HTBI primers and Arm-PCR of CDR3 regions built TCR beta libraries. TCRdb re-called the multiplex PCR reads through MiXCR, storing one row per CDR3 protein. The sample gives about 450,000 distinct CDR3 sequences, about 20% of which show up once; about 26% is in the top ten. Only one count was recorded for this clonotype. No antigen is known for it. The CDR3 length is 21 residues. J was trimmed by 5 bases and V by 6 bases; bases with no gene match: 23. From germline, CDR1 is MNHNS and CDR2 SASEGT. Time point specified: persistent/refractory GD, antithyroid drugs over 5 years with positive TRAb. TCR sequences were obtained from RNA taken from PBMCs.

V and J are TRBV6-1 and TRBJ2-2, with 11 bases that match TRBD2. This clonotype was sampled from a female donor with Graves disease. Source: peripheral blood mononuclear cells (PBMCs), taken when the disease was refractory, from a patient treated with antithyroid drugs. CDR3 in amino acids: CASSRDPYQLAGGPGTGELFF. CDR3 nucleotides: TGTGCCAGCAGCCGCGATCCCTATCAATTAGCGGGAGGGCCGGGTACCGGGGAGCTGTTTTTT.